These 10 T cell receptor beta chains originate from one sample sequenced in a study of blood T cell repertoires in COVID-19. Assay: immunoSEQ multiplex PCR; the TCRdb copy retains only in-frame clones and omits some. The table has some 200,000 clones, around 80% seen once. What was sequenced was PBMCs or T cells enriched from blood (not recorded which). The receptors shown here come from a woman in her 40s with acute COVID-19.

The chain recombines TRBV30 with TRBJ1-3; D is uncertain. V lost 1 base and J 0 bases, leaving 4 bases between the germline ends. Germline loops: CDR1 GTSNPN, CDR2 SVGIG (reference sequence). The CDR3 runs to 13 residues. The CDR3 nucleotides are TGTGCCTGGAGTGGTATCTCTGGAAACACCATATATTTT. Translating gives CAWSGISGNTIYF.

CDR3 nucleotide sequence: TGTGCCAGCAGTCCCTTAGCGGGAGGGCGTTACAATGAGCAGTTCTTC. Its translation: CASSPLAGGRYNEQFF. V is TRBV27 and J is TRBJ2-1; TRBD2 agrees at 11 bases. Trimming cost V 5 bases and J 4 bases; bases outside gene matches: 7. The germline V gene has CDR1 MNHEY and CDR2 SMNVEV (reference sequence). This CDR3 has 16 amino acids.

V usage is TRBV6-1 and J usage is TRBJ2-2; tentative D call: TRBD2 (6 bases). V was pared by 3 bases and J by 2 bases, with 7 bases between. The germline gives CDR1 MNHNS, CDR2 SASEGT. CDR3 length: 14 amino acids. Written as DNA, the CDR3 is TGTGCCAGCAGTGAGGGAGGAAACACCGGGGAGCTGTTTTTT. Its translation: CASSEGGNTGELFF.

The chain links TRBV5-6 to TRBJ2-7; possibly TRBD1 for D (5 bases). The V end was cut by 0 bases, the J end by 5 bases, with 12 bases between. The germline gives CDR1 SGHDT, CDR2 YYEEEE. The CDR3 consists of 14 residues. CDR3 bases: TGTGCCAGCAGCTTGGAGGGCAGGGCCCACGAGCAGTACTTC. This translates into CASSLEGRAHEQYF.

This clone has just a few counts. V usage is TRBV29-1 and J usage is TRBJ2-1; D perhaps matches TRBD1 (6 bases). Germline lookup yields CDR1 SQVTM and CDR2 ANQGSEA. This CDR3 has 11 residues. Trimming cost V 6 bases and J 7 bases, with 10 bases left between them. The CDR3 DNA reads TGCAGCGTAGAAAGGGGGAATGAGCAGTTCTTC. Translation: CSVERGNEQFF.

The genes are TRBV12-3 or TRBV12-4 and TRBJ1-1, with D uncertain. V was cut by 6 bases and J by 7 bases, with 12 bases left in between. This CDR3 has 12 residues. The CDR3: CASSGVFNEAFF. The DNA of the CDR3 is TGTGCCAGCAGCGGGGTTTTCAATGAAGCTTTCTTT.

The chain employs TRBV30 and TRBJ1-2; D may be TRBD1 (6 bases). V lost 0 bases, J lost 7 bases, and 15 bases lay in between. Germline V lookup: CDR1 GTSNPN, CDR2 SVGIG (reference sequence). The CDR3 extends over 14 amino acids. CDR3 nucleotide sequence: TGTGCCTGGAGTGTCAACACAGGGTGGGGTGGCTACACCTTC. It is translated as CAWSVNTGWGGYTF.

This sequence joins TRBV6-5 and TRBJ2-7; 12 bases are a match to TRBD2. The CDR3 has 15 amino acids. The ends lost 7 bases at V and 4 bases at J; junction bases unmatched: 8. Germline values: CDR1 MNHEY, CDR2 SVGAGI. The DNA for the CDR3 is TGTGCCAGCACCCCCCAGACTAGCGGGGGATACGAGCAGTACTTC. Amino acid sequence: CASTPQTSGGYEQYF.

The genes are TRBV7-3 and TRBJ2-2; D possibly corresponds to TRBD1 (5 bases). The CDR3 has 13 amino acids. Per the germline V gene, CDR1 is SGHTA and CDR2 is FQGTGA. Trimming took off 7 bases at V and 8 bases at J, with 14 bases between the two ends. The DNA for the CDR3 is TGTGCCAGCACTCAGGACATCCGGGGGGAGCTGTTTTTT. This translates into CASTQDIRGELFF.

J is TRBJ1-6 and V is TRBV2; 10 positions agree with TRBD1. The CDR3 spans 16 residues. Germline CDR1 SNHLY, CDR2 FYNNEI. With 2 bases clipped from V and 9 bases from J, the junction kept 7 bases outside the gene matches. CDR3 nucleotides: TGTGCCAGCAGTGAATTCCGGGACAGGGGTAGTTCACCCCTCCACTTT. Its protein product is CASSEFRDRGSSPLHF.